A single sample gave rise to the 11 T cell receptor beta chains below, sequenced in a study of blood T cell repertoires in COVID-19. Generated by immunoSEQ multiplex PCR, the TCRdb table keeps only in-frame clones and is missing some. The table shows under 300,000 clones, with 86% occurring only once. Material: peripheral blood. Every receptor here comes from a woman aged 65 to 85 with COVID-19, enrolled during active disease.

The chain has TRBV2 and TRBJ2-7; TRBD1 matches 12 bases. J was trimmed by 4 bases and V by 7 bases; bases with no gene match: 5. This CDR3 is built from 14 residues. Germline CDR1 reads SNHLY; CDR2 reads FYNNEI. DNA for the CDR3: TGTGCCAGCATCGGGACAGGGGGCAGGTACGAGCAGTACTTC. Residues: CASIGTGGRYEQYF.

This chain joins TRBV28 and TRBJ2-7; tentative D call: TRBD1 (5 bases). Looked up from germline, CDR1 is MDHEN and CDR2 is SYDVKM. Between the trimmed V and J ends, which lost 5 bases and 2 bases, there was a span of 13 bases. The CDR3 spans 14 residues. The CDR3 loop reads CASSPHRTAYEQYF. In DNA form, the CDR3 reads TGTGCCAGCAGTCCCCACAGGACGGCCTACGAGCAGTACTTC.

V and J are TRBV4-1 and TRBJ2-5; 13 bases match TRBD2. V was clipped by 0 bases and J by 3 bases; unmatched bases: 7. Germline V gene data show CDR1 as MGHRA and CDR2 as YSYEKL. The CDR3 runs 18 residues. In DNA, the CDR3 is TGCGCCAGCAGCCAAGATCAGGGCGGGACTAGCGGGGAAGAGACCCAGTACTTC. Amino acid sequence: CASSQDQGGTSGEETQYF.

This clone has a count of ten or more. This chain uses TRBV4-3 with TRBJ2-3, with D hard to call. Looked up from germline, CDR1 is LGHNA and CDR2 is YSLEER. The CDR3 has 18 amino acids. V lost 0 bases, J lost 5 bases, and 21 bases lay in between. The CDR3 here is CASSQDLARPQGGDTQYF. The CDR3, as DNA: TGCGCCAGCAGCCAAGATCTGGCCAGGCCCCAAGGTGGAGATACGCAGTATTTT.

The chain recombines TRBV9 with TRBJ1-4; D gene ambiguous. V was cut by 0 bases and J by 8 bases, with 14 bases left in between. Germline-derived CDR1 and CDR2 are SGDLS and YYNGEE. The CDR3 loop spans 15 amino acids. CDR3: CASSVDEAEREKLFF. DNA of the CDR3: TGTGCCAGCAGCGTAGATGAGGCCGAGAGAGAAAAACTGTTTTTT.

V is TRBV10-2 and J is TRBJ1-5; maybe TRBD1 (5 bases). Germline CDR1 and CDR2: WSHSY and SAAADI. V was clipped by 6 bases and J by 6 bases, with 12 bases between them. This CDR3 has 13 residues. For the CDR3, the DNA is TGCGCCAGCAGACGGGGGGAAAGTCAGCCCCAGCATTTT. This translates into CASRRGESQPQHF.

This chain uses TRBV25-1 with TRBJ1-2; D may be TRBD1 (6 bases). This CDR3 spans 14 amino acids. Germline lookup yields CDR1 MGHDK and CDR2 SYGVNS. V was clipped by 4 bases and J by 4 bases, with 13 bases between them. CDR3 DNA: TGTGCCAGCAGTGTGGGGGGGCAGGTCTATGGCTACACCTTC. It encodes CASSVGGQVYGYTF.

The rearrangement links TRBV27 to TRBJ2-3; possible D gene TRBD1, 6 bases. This CDR3 spans 20 amino acids. Germline V gene data show CDR1 as MNHEY and CDR2 as SMNVEV (reference sequence). Trimming removed 3 bases at V and 3 bases at J, with 28 bases between. The CDR3 sequence is CASSLRSRRQAGLKTDTQYF. The DNA of the CDR3 is TGTGCCAGCAGTTTGCGATCCCGACGACAGGCCGGTTTGAAGACAGATACGCAGTATTTT.

In this sample, this clone turned up once. The rearrangement joins TRBV6-5 to TRBJ2-7, with 9 bases aligning to TRBD1. The germline V gene has CDR1 MNHEY and CDR2 SVGAGI. The length of the CDR3 is 15 residues. J was trimmed by 7 bases and V by 6 bases; bases with no gene match: 13. CDR3 amino acids: CASSPGTGLRGEQYF. The CDR3 bases are TGTGCCAGCAGCCCCGGGACAGGGTTACGAGGAGAGCAGTACTTC.

J is TRBJ2-7 and V is TRBV10-3, with 9 nucleotides matching TRBD1. There are 14 residues in the CDR3. Germline trimming cut 4 bases from V and 6 bases from J; bases unmatched to any gene: 7. Germline CDR1 is ENHRY and CDR2 is SYGVKD. Here the CDR3 reads CAISGTGEASEQYF. The CDR3 bases are TGTGCCATCAGTGGGACAGGGGAAGCGTCCGAGCAGTACTTC.

The rearrangement joins TRBV6-2 or TRBV6-3 to TRBJ2-3; 7 bases map to TRBD1. V lost 6 bases and J lost 3; bases outside the gene matches: 12. The CDR3 totals 16 residues. CDR1 and CDR2 from the germline V gene are MNHEY and SVGEGT. The CDR3 nucleotides read TGTGCCAGCAGCTCCGGACAGGCACCGAGTACAGATACGCAGTATTTT. Its protein is CASSSGQAPSTDTQYF.